Listed below are T cell receptor beta chains from one sample, sequenced in a study of shared clonotypes between healthy human individuals. The assay was immunoSEQ multiplex PCR, and TCRdb's table has in-frame clones only and misses some. The top ten clones hold about 1.5% of a sample with some 1 million clones, about 75% of them seen once. The specimen was memory CD4+ T cells sorted from blood. These receptor sequences come from a man between 18 and 35 years old in good health. Both conserved end residues are part of each CDR3. A D gene is named only where the DNA matches it firmly.

d_call,v_call,cdr3_aa
NA,TRBV25-1,CASRTGNTEAFF
NA,TRBV7-7,CASSLGTSSHAFF
NA,TRBV30,CAWSAGRTEAFF
NA,TRBV10-1,CASSPSRGDTEAFF
NA,TRBV27,CASSPGIGTYNSPLHF
TRBD2,TRBV7-2,CASSPPPASGRARYEQYF
NA,TRBV6-5,CASSYSSLSGANVLTF
NA,TRBV5-1,CASSLNFRYEQYF
TRBD2,TRBV6-9,CAPPGGGRGYEQYF
NA,TRBV9,CASSKDSRGDSPLHF
NA,TRBV7-2,CASSLKDYTEAFF
NA,TRBV5-8,CASSPGVERQSNQPQHF
NA,TRBV2,CASSEKMLNTEAFF
NA,TRBV19,CASSPGGPRTYNEQFF
NA,TRBV19,CASSLSPGADTQYF
NA,TRBV19,CASSPPGDNQPQHF
NA,TRBV7-2,CASSLDGRGTQPQHF
NA,TRBV28,CASDRGNTGELFF
TRBD1,TRBV7-9,CASSPGQGKAFF
TRBD1,TRBV7-2,CASSYGGGAEKLFF
NA,TRBV11-2,CASSLDMGPPTDTQYF
NA,TRBV25-1,CASNGVGNTIYF
NA,TRBV30,CAWSVGANTEAFF
TRBD2,TRBV5-1,CASAISGTSGETQYF
TRBD1,TRBV11-2,CASSSSDRGNYGYTF
TRBD1,TRBV2,CASSVQGATDTQYF
NA,TRBV23-1,CARPRAPETQYF
NA,TRBV9,CASSFRGLTNEKLFF
TRBD2,TRBV10-3,CAISSNSGRVGETQYF
NA,TRBV7-7,CASSPTGVDTQYF
NA,TRBV13,CASSRTAGANVLTF
NA,TRBV29-1,CSVSETYEQYF
NA,TRBV5-5,CASSFAGAGDSPLHF
TRBD2,TRBV9,CASSPLAVGEQYF
NA,TRBV6-1,CASRQTGNTIYF
NA,TRBV19,CASSKGAWGTEAFF
NA,TRBV6-1,CASSEAYSSYNSPLHF
TRBD1,TRBV10-3,CATSDRANYGYTF
TRBD1,TRBV4-3,CASSQETGVTYEQYF
TRBD1,TRBV19,CASSSGGLSNQPQHF
NA,TRBV7-9,CASSLGPQNTEAFF
TRBD2,TRBV4-1,CASSQLGLAGGPYGELFF
NA,TRBV25-1,CASNTGPGELFF
TRBD1,TRBV15,CATSVGQMNTEAFF
NA,TRBV11-1,CASSRGSNQPQHF
NA,TRBV30,CAWGRRGLGFF
NA,TRBV30,CAWSLPRTAGANVLTF
NA,TRBV18,CASLPGRGSYEQYF
TRBD2,TRBV7-7,CASTAYSLAGTDTQYF
TRBD1,TRBV5-1,CASSLDVTGVSEQYF